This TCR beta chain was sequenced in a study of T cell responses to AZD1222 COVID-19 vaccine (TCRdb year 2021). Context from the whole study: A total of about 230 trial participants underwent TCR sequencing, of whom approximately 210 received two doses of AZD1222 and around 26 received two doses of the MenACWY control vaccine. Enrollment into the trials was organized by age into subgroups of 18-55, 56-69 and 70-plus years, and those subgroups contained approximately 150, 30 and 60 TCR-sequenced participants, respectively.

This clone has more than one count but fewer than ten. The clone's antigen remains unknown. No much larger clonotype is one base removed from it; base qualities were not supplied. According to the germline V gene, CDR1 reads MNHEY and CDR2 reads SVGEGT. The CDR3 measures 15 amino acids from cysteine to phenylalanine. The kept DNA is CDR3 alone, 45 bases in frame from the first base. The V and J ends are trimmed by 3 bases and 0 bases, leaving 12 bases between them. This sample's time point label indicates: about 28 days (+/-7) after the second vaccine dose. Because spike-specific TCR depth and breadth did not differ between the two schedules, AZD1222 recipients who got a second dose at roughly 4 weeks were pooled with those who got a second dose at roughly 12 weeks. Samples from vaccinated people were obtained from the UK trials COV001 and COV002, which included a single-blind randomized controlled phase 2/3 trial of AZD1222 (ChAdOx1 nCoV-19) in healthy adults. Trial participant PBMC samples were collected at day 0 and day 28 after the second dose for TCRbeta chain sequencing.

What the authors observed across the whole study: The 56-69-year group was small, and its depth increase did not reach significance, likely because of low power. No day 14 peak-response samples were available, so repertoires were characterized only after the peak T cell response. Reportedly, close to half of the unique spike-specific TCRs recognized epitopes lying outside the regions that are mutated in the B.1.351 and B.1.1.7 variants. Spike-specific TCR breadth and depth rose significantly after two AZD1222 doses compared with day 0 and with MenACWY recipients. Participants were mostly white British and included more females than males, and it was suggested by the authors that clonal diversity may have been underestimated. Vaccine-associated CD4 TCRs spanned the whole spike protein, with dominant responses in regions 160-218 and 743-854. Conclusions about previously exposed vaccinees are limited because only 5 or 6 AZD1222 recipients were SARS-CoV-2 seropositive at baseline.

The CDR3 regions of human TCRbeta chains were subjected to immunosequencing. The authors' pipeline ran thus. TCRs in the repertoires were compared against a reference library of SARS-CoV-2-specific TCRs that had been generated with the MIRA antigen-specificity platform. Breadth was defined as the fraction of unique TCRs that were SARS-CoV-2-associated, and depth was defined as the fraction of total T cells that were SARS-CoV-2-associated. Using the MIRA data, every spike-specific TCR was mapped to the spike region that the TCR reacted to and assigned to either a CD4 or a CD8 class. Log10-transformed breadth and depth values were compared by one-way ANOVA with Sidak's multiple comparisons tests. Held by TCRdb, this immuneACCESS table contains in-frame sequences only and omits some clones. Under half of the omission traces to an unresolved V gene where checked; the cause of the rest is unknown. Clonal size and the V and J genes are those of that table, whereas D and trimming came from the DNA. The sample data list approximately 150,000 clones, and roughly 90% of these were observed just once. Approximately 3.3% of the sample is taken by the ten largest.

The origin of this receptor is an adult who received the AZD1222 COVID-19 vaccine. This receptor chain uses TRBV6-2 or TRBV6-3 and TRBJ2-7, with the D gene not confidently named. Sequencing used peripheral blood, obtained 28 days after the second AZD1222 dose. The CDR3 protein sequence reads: CASSYSGRFSYEQYF. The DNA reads TGTGCCAGCAGTTATTCTGGCAGGTTCTCCTACGAGCAGTACTTC.